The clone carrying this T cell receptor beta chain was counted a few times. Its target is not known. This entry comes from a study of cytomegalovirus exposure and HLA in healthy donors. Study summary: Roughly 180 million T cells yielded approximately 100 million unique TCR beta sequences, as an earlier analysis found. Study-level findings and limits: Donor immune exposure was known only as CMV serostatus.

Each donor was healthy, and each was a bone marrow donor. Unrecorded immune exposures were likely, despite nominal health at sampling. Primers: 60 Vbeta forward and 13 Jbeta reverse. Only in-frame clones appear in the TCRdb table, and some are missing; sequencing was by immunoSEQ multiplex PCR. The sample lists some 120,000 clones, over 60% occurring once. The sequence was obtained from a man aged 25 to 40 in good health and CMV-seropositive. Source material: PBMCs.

CDR3 residues: CASSQDLSRVGYEQYF. The CDR3 DNA reads TGCGCCAGCAGCCAAGATCTCTCCAGGGTGGGGTACGAGCAGTACTTC. V is TRBV4-3 and J is TRBJ2-7, with D maybe TRBD1 (5 bases). V was pared by 0 bases and J by 4 bases, with 16 bases between. The CDR3 contains 16 residues. Germline values: CDR1 LGHNA, CDR2 YSLEER.